A single sample is the source of the 32 T cell receptor beta chains below, sequenced in a study of T-cell reconstitution after alpha-beta-depleted transplantation in children. Unique molecular identifiers were incorporated into the prepared TCRbeta library. TCRdb processed the PCR reads anew with MiXCR; each CDR3 protein has one entry. The sample contains fewer than 550,000 distinct CDR3 sequences, about 10% of which appear only once. The sample here was PBMCs, taken before TCRalphabeta/CD19-depleted stem cell transplant. Source of these receptors: a child younger than 10 with inherited bone marrow failure, due to receive a stem cell transplant.

This clonotype was detected ten times or more. This chain connects TRBV14 to TRBJ2-4, with D possibly matching TRBD1 (6 bases). The CDR3 extends over 17 amino acids. V was clipped by 2 bases and J by 1 base, with 15 bases between them. CDR1 is SGHDN, CDR2 FVKESK, per germline. The CDR3: CASSQPSGVLAKNIQYF. CDR3 coding DNA: TGTGCCAGCAGCCAACCTTCAGGGGTTTTGGCCAAAAACATTCAGTACTTC.

This clonotype came up many times. The chain is built from TRBV12-3 or TRBV12-4 and TRBJ2-3; 9 nucleotides line up with TRBD2. The CDR3 has 13 amino acids. V gave up 5 bases and J gave up 5 bases; unmatched junction bases: 2. The CDR3 sequence: CASSPTSGDTQYF. The DNA for the CDR3 is TGTGCCAGCAGTCCGACTAGCGGAGATACGCAGTATTTT.

The chain combines TRBV7-9 with TRBJ1-4; a possible D gene is TRBD1 (6 bases). Germline V lookup: CDR1 SEHNR, CDR2 FQNEAQ (reference sequence). The CDR3 consists of 15 residues. Between the trimmed V and J ends, which lost 5 bases and 6 bases, there was a span of 16 bases. DNA for the CDR3: TGTGCCAGCAGCCCAGGGGCAGTGGCCCATGAAAAACTGTTTTTT. Translated: CASSPGAVAHEKLFF.

This clonotype was seen repeatedly, ten times or more. The chain uses TRBV4-3 and TRBJ1-1; D is uncertain. CDR3 length equals 13 residues. V was trimmed by 5 bases and J by 0 bases, leaving 7 bases between them. CDR1 is LGHNA and CDR2 is YSLEER in the germline V gene. CDR3 protein: CASSTLLNTEAFF. DNA for the CDR3: TGCGCCAGCAGCACTCTGTTGAACACTGAAGCTTTCTTT.

This clonotype was detected only once. This rearrangement joins TRBV7-9 to TRBJ2-5; TRBD2 aligns across 9 bases. Germline assignment: CDR1 SEHNR and CDR2 FQNEAQ (reference sequence). This CDR3 contains 16 residues. The trim removed 5 bases at V and 0 bases at J, leaving 7 bases unmatched. In DNA form, the CDR3 reads TGTGCCAGCAGCGCCGGACTAGCGCGTAACCAAGAGACCCAGTACTTC. Translated: CASSAGLARNQETQYF. Using reference TRBV7-9 and TRBJ2-5 for the parts outside the CDR3, the full variable domain is DTGVSQNPRHKITKRGQNVTFRCDPISEHNRLYWYRQTLGQGPEFLTYFQNEAQLEKSRLLSDRFSAERPKGSFSTLEIQRTEQGDSAMYLCASSAGLARNQETQYFGPGTRLLVL.

This clonotype was detected ten times or more. The chain couples TRBV7-2 to TRBJ2-7; D is unresolved. The V gene's germline CDR1 is SGHTA and CDR2 FQGNSA. The CDR3 is 12 amino acids. Trimming removed 6 bases at V and 6 bases at J, with 12 bases between. This CDR3 reads CASSPVFGEQYF. The CDR3 nucleotides read TGTGCCAGCAGTCCCGTCTTCGGCGAGCAGTACTTC.

This clonotype was seen repeatedly, ten times or more. The chain combines TRBV20-1 with TRBJ2-3; D ambiguous. This CDR3 comprises 15 residues. The germline V gene has CDR1 DFQATT and CDR2 SNEGSKA (reference sequence). V shed 6 bases and J shed 2 bases, with 18 bases lying between them. CDR3 sequence (DNA): TGCAGTGCCAGGAAGGACGGACCTTACACAGATACGCAGTATTTT. It yields the protein CSARKDGPYTDTQYF.

DNA for the CDR3: TGTGCCAGCAGCCCTGAACCCCGCGGAAAGGATACGCAGTATTTT. Amino acids: CASSPEPRGKDTQYF. The gene calls are TRBV3-1 and TRBJ2-3; D is unclear. Germline values: CDR1 LGHDT, CDR2 YNNKEL (reference sequence). This CDR3 spans 15 amino acids. V lost 4 bases to trimming and J lost 6 bases, with 17 bases between them.

This clonotype was counted ten times or more. CDR3 region: CAISGAGATDTQYF. CDR3 bases: TGTGCCATCAGTGGGGCGGGAGCGACAGATACGCAGTATTTT. The chain combines TRBV10-3 with TRBJ2-3; 7 bases map to TRBD2. V trimming: 4 bases; J trimming: 3 bases; junction bases outside the gene matches: 4. CDR3 length equals 14 residues. Germline-derived CDR1 and CDR2 are ENHRY and SYGVKD.

This clonotype was counted ten times or more. The gene calls are TRBV4-3 and TRBJ1-1; 8 nucleotides align to TRBD1. The CDR3 sequence is 15 residues long. Trimming removed 0 bases from V and 10 bases from J; junction bases left unmatched: 10. CDR1 and CDR2 from the germline V gene are LGHNA and YSLEER. The CDR3 DNA reads as TGCGCCAGCAGCCAAGATAATTGGGACAGGTCTGTAGCTTTCTTT. Protein product: CASSQDNWDRSVAFF.

This clonotype has only a few counts. This chain joins TRBV12-3 or TRBV12-4 and TRBJ2-5; 7 bases are a match to TRBD1. Germline trimming cut 8 bases from V and 1 base from J; bases unmatched to any gene: 10. This CDR3 spans 15 amino acids. The CDR3 loop is CASSPINRGQETQYF. The CDR3 DNA sequence: TGTGCCAGCTCGCCCATAAACAGGGGCCAAGAGACCCAGTACTTC.

This clonotype was recorded many times. This chain connects TRBV5-1 to TRBJ2-7; a weak D match, TRBD1 (5 bases). Per the germline V gene, CDR1 is SGHRS and CDR2 is YFSETQ. Trimming pared 1 base from V and 5 bases from J, leaving 13 bases between. The CDR3 is made up of 14 amino acids. CDR3 DNA sequence: TGCGCCAGCAGCTTGAGGGGTCATTCCAACGAGCAGTACTTC. Translated, it gives CASSLRGHSNEQYF.

In this sample, this clonotype turned up many times. V is TRBV29-1 and J is TRBJ2-6; either TRBD1 or TRBD2 may fit D (5 bases each). Germline V gives CDR1 SQVTM, CDR2 ANQGSEA. The V end lost 6 bases, the J end lost 0 bases, and 12 bases lay between the germline ends. The CDR3 is made up of 15 amino acids. The CDR3 here is CSVPGPHSGANVLTF. The CDR3 DNA reads TGCAGCGTCCCGGGACCGCACTCTGGGGCCAACGTCCTGACTTTC.

This clonotype has at least ten counts. The chain combines TRBV19 with TRBJ2-1, with TRBD2 matching 13 bases. This CDR3 is built from 15 residues. The V gene end was trimmed by 6 bases and the J gene end by 3 bases; junction bases not matched to a gene: 2. Germline-derived CDR1 and CDR2 are LNHDA and SQIVND (reference sequence). CDR3 bases: TGTGCCAGTAGGGGACTAGCGGGGCTCTACAATGAGCAGTTCTTC. This codes for CASRGLAGLYNEQFF.

This clonotype has only a few counts. The J gene is TRBJ2-1, the V gene TRBV7-2; 13 nucleotides align to TRBD2. Germline V CDR1 and CDR2: SGHTA, FQGNSA. This CDR3 region has 16 residues. The junction had 10 bases not matched to a gene; V was cut back by 5 bases and J by 9 bases. CDR3 amino acids: CASSRGLAGVLSEQFF. The CDR3 DNA reads as TGTGCCAGCAGCCGTGGACTAGCGGGAGTTCTTAGTGAGCAGTTCTTC.

This clonotype was seen many times. V gene TRBV6-2 or TRBV6-3 combines with J gene TRBJ2-1; D gene uncertain. V was trimmed by 2 bases and J by 4 bases, leaving 6 bases between them. Germline-derived CDR1 and CDR2 are MNHEY and SVGEGT. This CDR3 contains 13 residues. CDR3 in amino acids: CASSYLVYNEQFF. Here the CDR3 DNA reads TGTGCCAGCAGTTACCTGGTTTACAATGAGCAGTTCTTC.

This clonotype was recorded at least ten times. As DNA, the CDR3 is TGCGCCAGCAGCCGGCTAGCGGGGGGTACCGGGGAGCTGTTTTTT. Translated, it gives CASSRLAGGTGELFF. V gene TRBV4-3 combines with J gene TRBJ2-2, with 11 bases identical to TRBD2. The V gene end was trimmed by 4 bases and the J gene end by 5 bases; junction bases not matched to a gene: 3. CDR1 LGHNA and CDR2 YSLEER come from the germline V gene. CDR3 length: 15 amino acids.

This clonotype was counted between two and nine times. The chain carries TRBV5-1 and TRBJ2-3; D tentatively fits TRBD1 or TRBD2 (5 bases each). This CDR3 has 15 residues. Germline assignment: CDR1 SGHRS and CDR2 YFSETQ. V lost 5 bases to trimming and J lost 0 bases, with 13 bases between them. The CDR3 loop is CASRPGTVSTDTQYF. The CDR3 DNA follows: TGCGCCAGCAGGCCCGGGACGGTGAGCACAGATACGCAGTATTTT.

Note on this clonotype: A much larger clone lies one base from this, so it may be a read error. The CDR3 DNA sequence: TGTGCCAGCAGCTTTTTCTCTAGCGGCAATGAGCAGCTCTTC. It translates to CASSFFSSGNEQLF. The V call is TRBV7-2, the J call TRBJ2-1; 7 bases agree with TRBD2. CDR1 and CDR2 (germline): SGHTA, FQGNSA. CDR3 length: 14 amino acids.

This clonotype was found many times. The chain has TRBV6-5 and TRBJ1-2; TRBD1 aligns across 7 bases. Germline CDR1 MNHEY, CDR2 SVGAGI. This CDR3 is 12 amino acids long. V was pared by 8 bases and J by 2 bases, with 2 bases of the junction left unmatched. The CDR3 DNA sequence: TGTGCCAGCCGAGGGGGCAACTATGGCTACACCTTC. This sequence encodes CASRGGNYGYTF.

V gene TRBV29-1 combines with J gene TRBJ2-1; TRBD2 agrees at 7 bases. The germline V gene has CDR1 SQVTM and CDR2 ANQGSEA. The trim removed 7 bases at V and 12 bases at J, leaving 18 bases unmatched. There are 14 residues in the CDR3. The CDR3, as DNA: TGCAGCGCCCTCGGGACCCGAAGCGGGATCGGGCAGTTCTTC. Translating it yields CSALGTRSGIGQFF.

This clonotype was seen ten or more times. The chain is built from TRBV3-1 and TRBJ2-7, with D possibly being TRBD2 (5 bases). The CDR3 is made up of 15 amino acids. From germline, CDR1 is LGHDT and CDR2 YNNKEL (reference sequence). Between the trimmed V and J ends, which lost 0 bases and 3 bases, there was a span of 12 bases. The CDR3 coding sequence is TGTGCCAGCAGCCAAGATCCGGGAAGAGACTACGAGCAGTACTTC. The encoded protein is CASSQDPGRDYEQYF.

Worth noting for this clonotype: A read error may be the cause here, since a much bigger clone is one base away. The J gene is TRBJ2-3, the V gene TRBV25-1; 11 bases match TRBD2. This CDR3 is 16 amino acids long. From germline, CDR1 is MGHDK and CDR2 SYGVNS. CDR3 sequence: CATGGVLAGVSDTEYF. The CDR3 DNA follows: TGTGCCACAGGGGGGGTACTAGCGGGAGTGTCAGATACGGAGTATTTT.

This clonotype was seen ten or more times. The V gene is TRBV27, the J gene TRBJ2-7; the match to TRBD1 covers 9 bases. This CDR3 comprises 14 residues. V was clipped by 7 bases and J by 5 bases; unmatched bases: 9. From germline, CDR1 is MNHEY and CDR2 SMNVEV (reference sequence). The CDR3 DNA reads TGTGCCAGCATGGGTTCGACAGGGGGGAACGAGCAGTACTTC. This sequence encodes CASMGSTGGNEQYF.

With regard to this clonotype: It may be a read error: a sequence one base away is much more abundant. The chain carries TRBV7-2 and TRBJ2-5, with D possibly being TRBD1 (6 bases). CDR1 is SGHTA and CDR2 is FQGNSA in the germline V gene. V was trimmed by 2 bases and J by 3 bases, leaving 7 bases between them. This CDR3 is 13 amino acids long. The CDR3: CASSLNREETQYF. CDR3 sequence (DNA): TGTGCCAGCAGCTTAAACAGGGAAGAGACCCAGTACTTC.

This clonotype appeared many times. This CDR3 reads CASSLALAGANEQFF. The CDR3 DNA is TGTGCCAGCAGCCTGGCACTAGCGGGAGCCAATGAGCAGTTCTTC. The chain uses TRBV6-1 and TRBJ2-1, with 11 positions matching TRBD2. The CDR3 spans 15 residues. CDR1 and CDR2 from the germline V gene are MNHNS and SASEGT. The V and J ends lost 6 bases and 6 bases, in that order; junction bases with no gene match: 7.

This clonotype appeared many times. The V and J genes are TRBV20-1 and TRBJ1-1, with 7 bases identical to TRBD1. Germline V gives CDR1 DFQATT, CDR2 SNEGSKA (reference sequence). The length of the CDR3 is 12 residues. Losses at the gene ends were 6 bases for V and 7 bases for J; bases not matched to a gene: 8. CDR3 coding DNA: TGCAGTGCAGCCCAGGGGGGGGATGAAGCTTTCTTT. Translating it yields CSAAQGGDEAFF.

This clonotype was seen ten or more times. The chain employs TRBV6-2 or TRBV6-3 and TRBJ2-1; TRBD1 or TRBD2 may be the D gene (6 bases each). Trimming cost V 5 bases and J 7 bases, with 12 bases left between them. The CDR3 has 13 amino acids. Germline CDR1 MNHEY, CDR2 SVGEGT. As DNA, the CDR3 is TGTGCCAGCAGTACAGGGAGGCTGAATGAGCAGTTCTTC. Its protein product is CASSTGRLNEQFF.

This clonotype was seen repeatedly, ten times or more. The chain joins TRBV28 to TRBJ2-7; D not certain. There are 16 residues in the CDR3. V was pared by 3 bases and J by 1 base, with 16 bases between. Germline V gene lookup returns CDR1 MDHEN and CDR2 SYDVKM. The CDR3 loop reads CASSFSPDWSSYEQYF. The CDR3 nucleotides read TGTGCCAGCAGTTTCTCCCCCGACTGGAGTTCCTACGAGCAGTACTTC.

At least ten counts were recorded for this clonotype. J is TRBJ1-5 and V is TRBV20-1; maybe TRBD1 (6 bases). The germline V gene has CDR1 DFQATT and CDR2 SNEGSKA (reference sequence). The V end was cut by 3 bases, the J end by 0 bases, with 21 bases between. The CDR3 is 18 amino acids. The CDR3 loop reads CSASEFGRGFYSNQPQHF. The DNA of the CDR3 is TGCAGTGCTAGTGAATTTGGCAGGGGATTTTATAGCAATCAGCCCCAGCATTTT.

This clonotype came up many times. The chain couples TRBV9 to TRBJ1-2; 9 bases line up with TRBD1. Germline V lookup: CDR1 SGDLS, CDR2 YYNGEE. There are 19 residues in the CDR3. The V and J ends lost 3 bases and 4 bases, in that order; junction bases with no gene match: 19. The CDR3 nucleotides read TGTGCCAGCAGCGGGGACAGGGAAAGTGCCCGTGGGGCGAGCTATGGCTACACCTTC. It specifies CASSGDRESARGASYGYTF.

Many counts were recorded for this clonotype. V usage is TRBV5-6 and J usage is TRBJ2-1; 7 nucleotides line up with TRBD2. This CDR3 is 16 amino acids long. The V segment lost 4 bases and the J segment 6 bases; nucleotides outside the gene matches: 13. Germline CDR1 reads SGHDT; CDR2 reads YYEEEE. The CDR3 sequence is CASSPIPGGVSNEQFF. As DNA, the CDR3 is TGTGCCAGCAGCCCGATCCCGGGAGGAGTGAGCAATGAGCAGTTCTTC.